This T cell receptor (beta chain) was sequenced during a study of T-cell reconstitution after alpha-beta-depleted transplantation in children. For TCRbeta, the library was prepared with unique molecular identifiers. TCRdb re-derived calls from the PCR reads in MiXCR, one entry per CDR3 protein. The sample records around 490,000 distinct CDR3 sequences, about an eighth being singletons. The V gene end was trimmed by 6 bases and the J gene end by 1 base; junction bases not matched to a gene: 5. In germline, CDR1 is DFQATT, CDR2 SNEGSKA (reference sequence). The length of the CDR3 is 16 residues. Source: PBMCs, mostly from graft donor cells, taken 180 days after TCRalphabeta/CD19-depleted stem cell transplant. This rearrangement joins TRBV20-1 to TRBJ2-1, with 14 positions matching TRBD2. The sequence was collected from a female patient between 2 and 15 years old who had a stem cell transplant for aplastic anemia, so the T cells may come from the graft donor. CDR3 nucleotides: TGCAGTGCCGGGACTAGCGGGAGAGGATCCTACAATGAGCAGTTCTTC. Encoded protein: CSAGTSGRGSYNEQFF.